The clone carrying this T cell receptor (beta chain) has more than one count but fewer than ten. Profiled with immunoSEQ multiplex PCR; TCRdb holds only in-frame clones, not every one. Of 90,000 to 150,000 clones listed, less than 90% are singletons. The CDR3 extends over 13 amino acids. Germline V gene data show CDR1 as LGHDT and CDR2 as YNNKEL (reference sequence). V was pared by 9 bases and J by 9 bases, with 9 bases of the junction left unmatched. The data stem from a study of blood T cell repertoires in COVID-19. On the study more broadly: There were acute and convalescent COVID-19 samples, and they came from the United States, Italy and Spain.

The sequenced sample consisted of peripheral blood. The genes are TRBV3-1 (or the pseudogene TRBV3-2) and TRBJ2-7; the match to TRBD1 covers 12 bases. This clonotype originated in a man between 70 and 80 years old who had recovered from COVID-19. This chain's CDR3 is CASTGTGGAVQYF. The CDR3 DNA reads as TGTGCCAGTACCGGGACAGGGGGCGCGGTGCAGTACTTC.